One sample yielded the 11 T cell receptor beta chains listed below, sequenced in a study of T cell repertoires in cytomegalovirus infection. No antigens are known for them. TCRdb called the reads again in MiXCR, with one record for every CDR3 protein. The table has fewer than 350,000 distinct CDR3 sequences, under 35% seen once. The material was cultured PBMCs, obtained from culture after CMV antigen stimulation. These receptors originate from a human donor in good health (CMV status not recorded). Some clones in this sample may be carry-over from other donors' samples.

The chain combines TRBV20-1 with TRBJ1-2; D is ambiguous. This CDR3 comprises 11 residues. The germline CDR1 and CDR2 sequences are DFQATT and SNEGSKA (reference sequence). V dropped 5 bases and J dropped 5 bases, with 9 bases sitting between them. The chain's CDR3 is CSARYGYGYTF. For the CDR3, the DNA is TGCAGTGCTCGATATGGGTATGGCTACACCTTC.

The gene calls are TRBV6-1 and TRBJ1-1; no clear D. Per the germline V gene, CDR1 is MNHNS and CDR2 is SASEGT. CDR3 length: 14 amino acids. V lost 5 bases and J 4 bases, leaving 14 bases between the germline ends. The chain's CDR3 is CASSYAIRTTEAFF. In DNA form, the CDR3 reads TGTGCCAGCAGTTACGCAATTAGGACCACTGAAGCTTTCTTT.

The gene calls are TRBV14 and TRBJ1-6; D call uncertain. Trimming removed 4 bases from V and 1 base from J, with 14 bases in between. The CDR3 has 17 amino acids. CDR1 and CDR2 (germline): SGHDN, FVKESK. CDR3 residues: CASSLTSGSSYNSPLHF. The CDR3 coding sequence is TGTGCCAGCAGCCTTACCTCGGGGAGTTCCTATAATTCACCCCTCCACTTT.

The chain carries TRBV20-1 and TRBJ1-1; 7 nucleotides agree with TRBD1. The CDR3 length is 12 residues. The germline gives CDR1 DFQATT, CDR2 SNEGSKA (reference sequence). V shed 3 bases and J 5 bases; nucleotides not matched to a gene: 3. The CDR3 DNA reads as TGCAGTGCTAGGCAGGGGGGTACTGAAGCTTTCTTT. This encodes CSARQGGTEAFF.

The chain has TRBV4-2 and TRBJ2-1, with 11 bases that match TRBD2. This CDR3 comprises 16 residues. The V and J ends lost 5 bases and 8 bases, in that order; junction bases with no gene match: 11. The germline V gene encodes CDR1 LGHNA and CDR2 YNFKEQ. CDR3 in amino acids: CASSSETSGRWDEQFF. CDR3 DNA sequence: TGTGCCAGCAGCTCCGAAACTAGCGGGAGATGGGATGAGCAGTTCTTC.

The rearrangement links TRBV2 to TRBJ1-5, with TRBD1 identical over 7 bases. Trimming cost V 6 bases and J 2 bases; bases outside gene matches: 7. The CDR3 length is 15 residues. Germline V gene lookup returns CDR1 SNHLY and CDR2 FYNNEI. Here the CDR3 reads CASSVSTGGNQPQHF. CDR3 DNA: TGTGCCAGCAGCGTTTCTACAGGGGGCAATCAGCCCCAGCATTTT.

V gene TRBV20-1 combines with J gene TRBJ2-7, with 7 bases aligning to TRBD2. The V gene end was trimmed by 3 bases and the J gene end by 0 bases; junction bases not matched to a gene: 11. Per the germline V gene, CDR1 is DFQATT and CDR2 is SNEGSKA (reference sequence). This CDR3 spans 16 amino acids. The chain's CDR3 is CSARGGGDFSSYEQYF. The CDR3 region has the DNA TGCAGTGCTAGGGGGGGGGGGGACTTTAGCTCCTACGAGCAGTACTTC.

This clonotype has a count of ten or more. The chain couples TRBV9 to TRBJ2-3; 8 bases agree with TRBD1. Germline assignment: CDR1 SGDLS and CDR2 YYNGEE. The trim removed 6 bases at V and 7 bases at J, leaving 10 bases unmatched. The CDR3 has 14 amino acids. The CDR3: CASTPRQGAYTQYF. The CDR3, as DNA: TGTGCCAGCACCCCGAGGCAGGGGGCTTATACGCAGTATTTT.

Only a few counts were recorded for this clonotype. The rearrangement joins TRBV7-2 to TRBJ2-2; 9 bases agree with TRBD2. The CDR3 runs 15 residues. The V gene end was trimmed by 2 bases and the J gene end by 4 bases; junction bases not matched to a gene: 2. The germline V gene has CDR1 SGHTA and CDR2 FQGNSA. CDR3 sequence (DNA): TGTGCCAGCAGCTTAACGGGACTAGCCACCGGGGAGCTGTTTTTT. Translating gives CASSLTGLATGELFF.

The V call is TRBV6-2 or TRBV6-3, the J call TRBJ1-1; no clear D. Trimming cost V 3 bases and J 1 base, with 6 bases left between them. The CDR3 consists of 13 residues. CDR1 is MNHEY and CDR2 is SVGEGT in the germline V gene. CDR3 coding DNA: TGTGCCAGCAGTTATGCCTGGAACACTGAAGCTTTCTTT. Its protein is CASSYAWNTEAFF.

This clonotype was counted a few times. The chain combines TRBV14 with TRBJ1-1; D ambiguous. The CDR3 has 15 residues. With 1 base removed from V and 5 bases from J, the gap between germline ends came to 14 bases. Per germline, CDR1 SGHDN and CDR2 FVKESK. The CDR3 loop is CASSQVRGKRTEAFF. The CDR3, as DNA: TGTGCCAGCAGCCAAGTCCGGGGAAAAAGGACTGAAGCTTTCTTT.